This TCR beta chain was identified during a study of technical replicates of blood from a handful of donors. Method: immunoSEQ multiplex PCR; TCRdb's copy keeps in-frame clones and lacks some. The sample records some 70,000 clones, approximately 90% being singletons. Trimming removed 10 bases from V and 1 base from J; junction bases left unmatched: 6. CDR3 length: 13 residues. Germline loops: CDR1 ENHRY, CDR2 SYGVKD. The chain combines TRBV10-3 with TRBJ2-7; TRBD1 agrees at 8 bases. This sequence was found in a human donor in good health. Material: T cells isolated from PBMCs. CDR3 in amino acids: CATGTGDSYEQYF. In DNA, the CDR3 is TGTGCCACCGGGACAGGAGATTCCTACGAGCAGTACTTC.